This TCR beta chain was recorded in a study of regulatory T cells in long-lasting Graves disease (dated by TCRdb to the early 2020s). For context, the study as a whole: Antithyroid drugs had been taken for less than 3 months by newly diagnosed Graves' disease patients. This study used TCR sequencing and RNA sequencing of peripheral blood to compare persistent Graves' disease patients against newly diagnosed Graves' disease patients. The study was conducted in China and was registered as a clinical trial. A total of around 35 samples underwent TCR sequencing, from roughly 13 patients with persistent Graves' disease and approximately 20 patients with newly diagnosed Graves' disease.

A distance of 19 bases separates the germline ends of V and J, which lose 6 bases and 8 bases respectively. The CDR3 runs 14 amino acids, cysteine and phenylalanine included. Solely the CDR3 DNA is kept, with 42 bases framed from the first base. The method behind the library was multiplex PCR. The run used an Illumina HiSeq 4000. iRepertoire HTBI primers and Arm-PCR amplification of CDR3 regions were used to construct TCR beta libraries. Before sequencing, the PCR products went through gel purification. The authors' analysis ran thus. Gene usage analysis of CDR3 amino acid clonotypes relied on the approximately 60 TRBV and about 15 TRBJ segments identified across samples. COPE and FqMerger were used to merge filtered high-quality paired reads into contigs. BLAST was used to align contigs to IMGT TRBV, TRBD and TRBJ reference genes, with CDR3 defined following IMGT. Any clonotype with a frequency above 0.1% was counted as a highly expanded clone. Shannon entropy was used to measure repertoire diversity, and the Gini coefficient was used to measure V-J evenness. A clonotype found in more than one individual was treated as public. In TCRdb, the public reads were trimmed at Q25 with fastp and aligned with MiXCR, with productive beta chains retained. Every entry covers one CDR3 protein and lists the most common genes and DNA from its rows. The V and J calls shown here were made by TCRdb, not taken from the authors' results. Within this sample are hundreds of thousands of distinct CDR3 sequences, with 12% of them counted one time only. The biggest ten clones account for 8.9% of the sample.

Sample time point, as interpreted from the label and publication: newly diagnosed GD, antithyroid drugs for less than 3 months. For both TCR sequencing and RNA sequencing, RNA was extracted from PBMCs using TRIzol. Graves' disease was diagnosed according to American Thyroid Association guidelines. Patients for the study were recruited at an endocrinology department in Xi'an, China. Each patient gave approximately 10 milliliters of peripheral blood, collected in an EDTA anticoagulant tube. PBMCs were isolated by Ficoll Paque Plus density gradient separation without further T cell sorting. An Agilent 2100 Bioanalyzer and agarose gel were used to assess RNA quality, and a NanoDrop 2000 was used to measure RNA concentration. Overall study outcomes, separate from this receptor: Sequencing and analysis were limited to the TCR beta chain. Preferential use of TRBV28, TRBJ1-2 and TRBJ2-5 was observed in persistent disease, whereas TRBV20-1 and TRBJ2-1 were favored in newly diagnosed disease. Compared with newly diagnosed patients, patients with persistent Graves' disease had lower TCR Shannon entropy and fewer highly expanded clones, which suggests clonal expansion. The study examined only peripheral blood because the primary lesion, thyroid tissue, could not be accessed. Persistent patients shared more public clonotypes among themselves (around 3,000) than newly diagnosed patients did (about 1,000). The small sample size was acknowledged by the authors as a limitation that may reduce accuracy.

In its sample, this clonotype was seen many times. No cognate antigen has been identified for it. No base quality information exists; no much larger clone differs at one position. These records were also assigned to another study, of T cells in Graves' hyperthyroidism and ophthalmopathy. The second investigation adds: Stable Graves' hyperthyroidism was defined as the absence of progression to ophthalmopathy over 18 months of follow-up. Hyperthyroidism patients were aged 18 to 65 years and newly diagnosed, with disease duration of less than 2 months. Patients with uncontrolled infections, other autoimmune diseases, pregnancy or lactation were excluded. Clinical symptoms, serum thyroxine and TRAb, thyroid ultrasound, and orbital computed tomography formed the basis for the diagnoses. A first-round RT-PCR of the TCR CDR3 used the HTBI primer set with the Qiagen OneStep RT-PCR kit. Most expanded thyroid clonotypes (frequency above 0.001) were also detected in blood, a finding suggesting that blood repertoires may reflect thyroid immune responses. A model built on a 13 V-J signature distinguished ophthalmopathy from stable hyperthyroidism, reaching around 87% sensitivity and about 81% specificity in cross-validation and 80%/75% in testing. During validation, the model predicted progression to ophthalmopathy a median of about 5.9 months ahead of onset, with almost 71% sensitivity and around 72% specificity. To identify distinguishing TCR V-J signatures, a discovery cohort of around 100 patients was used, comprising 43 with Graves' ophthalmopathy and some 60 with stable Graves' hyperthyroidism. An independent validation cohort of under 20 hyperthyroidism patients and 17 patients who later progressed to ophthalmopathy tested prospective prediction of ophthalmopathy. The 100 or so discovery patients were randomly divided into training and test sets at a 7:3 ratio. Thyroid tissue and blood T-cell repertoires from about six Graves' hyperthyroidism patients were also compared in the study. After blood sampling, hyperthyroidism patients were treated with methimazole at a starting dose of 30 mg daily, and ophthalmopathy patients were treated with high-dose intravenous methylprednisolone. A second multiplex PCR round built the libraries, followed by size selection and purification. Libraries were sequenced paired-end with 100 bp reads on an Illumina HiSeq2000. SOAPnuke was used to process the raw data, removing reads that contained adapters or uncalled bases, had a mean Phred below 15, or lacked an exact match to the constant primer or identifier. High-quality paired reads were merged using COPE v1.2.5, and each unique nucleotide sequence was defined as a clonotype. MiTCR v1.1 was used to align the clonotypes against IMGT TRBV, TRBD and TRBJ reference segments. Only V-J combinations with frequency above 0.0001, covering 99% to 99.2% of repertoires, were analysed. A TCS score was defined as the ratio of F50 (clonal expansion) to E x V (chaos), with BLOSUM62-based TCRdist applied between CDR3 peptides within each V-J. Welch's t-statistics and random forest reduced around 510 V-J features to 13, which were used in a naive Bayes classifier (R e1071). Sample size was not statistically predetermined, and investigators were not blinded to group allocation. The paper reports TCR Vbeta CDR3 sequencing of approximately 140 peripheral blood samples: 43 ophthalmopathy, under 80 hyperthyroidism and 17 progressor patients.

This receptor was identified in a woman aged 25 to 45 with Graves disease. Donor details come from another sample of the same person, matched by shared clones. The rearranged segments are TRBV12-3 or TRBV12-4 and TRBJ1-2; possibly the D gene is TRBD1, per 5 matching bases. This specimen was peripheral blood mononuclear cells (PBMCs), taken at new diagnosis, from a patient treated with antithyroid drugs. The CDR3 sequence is CASRVAGRTWGYTF. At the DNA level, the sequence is TGTGCCAGCAGAGTCGCGGGACGCACCTGGGGCTACACCTTC.